This T cell receptor beta chain was identified during a study of blood T cell repertoires in COVID-19. The wider study: COVID-19 samples collected from the United States, Italy and Spain covered acute and convalescent phases. In each case, the material was cDNA or gDNA derived from T cells, B-cell-depleted T cells, or PBMCs.

The CDR3 is 17 amino acids. J gave up 1 base and V 1 base, and 6 bases lay outside the gene matches. The germline gives CDR1 LGHDT, CDR2 YNNKEL (reference sequence). Authors' methods: Reference gene primer amplification gave estimated nucleated cell counts. This table comes from immunoSEQ multiplex PCR, and its TCRdb copy is limited to in-frame clones, with some not included. V and J calls and clone size are those listed in that table; D and trimming were worked out from the DNA. The table records roughly 380,000 clones, roughly four fifths of them present only once. Sequences were obtained from peripheral blood. J is TRBJ2-5 and V is TRBV3-1 (or the pseudogene TRBV3-2), with 10 bases that match TRBD2. The sequence was collected from a human donor with acute or convalescent COVID-19. The donor label of this sample is uncertain. CDR3 DNA: TGTGCCAGCAGCCAAGGGACTAGCGGCACACTCCAAGAGACCCAGTACTTC. This codes for CASSQGTSGTLQETQYF.